This TCR beta chain was sequenced during a study of blood T cell repertoires in COVID-19. Study details: The United States, Italy and Spain supplied acute and convalescent COVID-19 samples. PBMCs, B-cell-depleted T cells, or T cells were the source of the cDNA or gDNA that made up the material.

The CDR3 extends over 14 amino acids. Germline V gives CDR1 SGHRS, CDR2 YFSETQ. V lost 1 base to trimming and J lost 4 bases, with 11 bases between them. The assay was immunoSEQ multiplex PCR, and TCRdb's table has in-frame clones only and misses some. Here the sample spans 100,000 to 150,000 clones, approximately 81% being singletons. The sample taken for sequencing was peripheral blood. The receptor was derived from a woman younger than 45 who had recovered from COVID-19. The genes are TRBV5-1 and TRBJ1-1; D might be TRBD1 (5 bases). CDR3 amino acids: CASSLSSGGTEAFF. CDR3 sequence (DNA): TGCGCCAGCAGCTTGTCTTCGGGGGGCACTGAAGCTTTCTTT.